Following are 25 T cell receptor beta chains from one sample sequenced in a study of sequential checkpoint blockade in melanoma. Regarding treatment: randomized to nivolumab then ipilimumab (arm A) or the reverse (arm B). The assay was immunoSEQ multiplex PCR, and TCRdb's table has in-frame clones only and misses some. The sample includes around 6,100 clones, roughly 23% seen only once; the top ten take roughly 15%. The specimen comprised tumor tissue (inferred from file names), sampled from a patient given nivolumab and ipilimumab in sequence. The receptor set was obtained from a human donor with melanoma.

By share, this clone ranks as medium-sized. CDR3 nucleotides: TGTGCCAGTAGTCTCGGACAGGGCGCCTATACGGCTTTCTTT. Protein: CASSLGQGAYTAFF. The gene calls are TRBV19 and TRBJ1-1; TRBD1 matches 8 bases. Germline V CDR1 and CDR2: LNHDA, SQIVND (reference sequence). The CDR3 is 14 residues long. The V and J ends lost 5 bases and 11 bases, in that order; junction bases with no gene match: 13. The full variable domain, rest sourced from reference TRBV19 and TRBJ1-1, is DGGITQSPKYLFRKEGQNVTLSCEQNLNHDAMYWYRQDPGQGLRLIYYSQIVNDFQKGDIAEGYSVSREKKESFPLTVTSAQKNPTAFYLCASSLGQGAYTAFFGQGTRLTVV.

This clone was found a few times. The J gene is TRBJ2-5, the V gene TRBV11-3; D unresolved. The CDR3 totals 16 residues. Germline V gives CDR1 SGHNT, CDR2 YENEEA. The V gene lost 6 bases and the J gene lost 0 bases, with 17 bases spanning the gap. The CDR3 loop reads CASSLMAHGYQETQYF. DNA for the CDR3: TGTGCCAGCAGTCTCATGGCACATGGGTACCAAGAGACCCAGTACTTC. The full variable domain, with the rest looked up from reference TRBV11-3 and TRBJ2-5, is EAGVVQSPRYKIIEKKQPVAFWCNPISGHNTLYWYLQNLGQGPELLIRYENEEAVDDSQLPKDRFSAERLKGVDSTLKIQPAELGDSAVYLCASSLMAHGYQETQYFGPGTRLLVL.

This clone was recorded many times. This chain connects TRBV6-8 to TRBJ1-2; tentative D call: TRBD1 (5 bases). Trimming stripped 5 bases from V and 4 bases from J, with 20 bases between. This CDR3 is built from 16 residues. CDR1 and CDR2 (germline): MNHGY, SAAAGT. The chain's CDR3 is CASSVSLTGTFYGYTF. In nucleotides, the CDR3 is TGTGCCAGCAGTGTGTCGCTTACCGGGACTTTCTATGGCTACACCTTC.

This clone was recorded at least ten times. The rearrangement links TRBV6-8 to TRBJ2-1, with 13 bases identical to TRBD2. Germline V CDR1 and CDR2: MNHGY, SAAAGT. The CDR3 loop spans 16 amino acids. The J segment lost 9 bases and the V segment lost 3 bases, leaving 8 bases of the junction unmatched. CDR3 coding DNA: TGTGCCAGCAGTTATACTAGCGGGAGGGCCTGGAGTGAGCAGTTCTTC. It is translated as CASSYTSGRAWSEQFF.

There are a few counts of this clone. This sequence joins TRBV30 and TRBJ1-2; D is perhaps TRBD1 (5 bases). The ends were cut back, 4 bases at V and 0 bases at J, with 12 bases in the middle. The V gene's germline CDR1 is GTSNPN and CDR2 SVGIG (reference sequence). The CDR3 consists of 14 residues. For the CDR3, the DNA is TGTGCCTGGACCCGACAGTCCTCTAACTATGGCTACACCTTC. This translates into CAWTRQSSNYGYTF. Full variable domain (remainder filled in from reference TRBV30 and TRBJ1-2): SQTIHQWPATLVQPVGSPLSLECTVEGTSNPNLYWYRQAAGRGLQLLFYSVGIGQISSEVPQNLSASRPQDRQFILSSKKLLLSDSGFYLCAWTRQSSNYGYTFGSGTRLTVV.

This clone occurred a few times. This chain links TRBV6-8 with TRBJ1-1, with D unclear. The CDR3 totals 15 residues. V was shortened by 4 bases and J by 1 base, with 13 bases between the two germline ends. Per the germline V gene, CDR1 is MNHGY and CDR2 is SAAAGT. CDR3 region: CASSSRLWGNTEAFF. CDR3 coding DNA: TGTGCCAGCAGTTCTCGACTTTGGGGGAACACTGAAGCTTTCTTT.

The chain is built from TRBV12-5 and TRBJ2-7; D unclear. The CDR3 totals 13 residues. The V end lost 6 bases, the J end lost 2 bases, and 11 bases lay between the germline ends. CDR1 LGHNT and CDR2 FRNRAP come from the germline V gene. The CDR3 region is CASGYGPTYEQYF. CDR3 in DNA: TGTGCTAGTGGCTATGGTCCGACCTACGAGCAGTACTTC.

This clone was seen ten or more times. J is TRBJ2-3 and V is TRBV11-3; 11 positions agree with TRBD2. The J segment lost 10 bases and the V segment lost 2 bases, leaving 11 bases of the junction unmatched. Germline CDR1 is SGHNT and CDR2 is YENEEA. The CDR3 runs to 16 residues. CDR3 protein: CASSLFTSGSFRAQYF. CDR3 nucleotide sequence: TGTGCCAGCAGCTTATTTACTAGCGGGAGTTTTCGGGCGCAGTATTTT.

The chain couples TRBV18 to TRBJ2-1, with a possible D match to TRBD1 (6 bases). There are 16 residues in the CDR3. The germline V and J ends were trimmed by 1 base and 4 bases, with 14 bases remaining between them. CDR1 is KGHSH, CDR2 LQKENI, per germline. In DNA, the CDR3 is TGTGCCAGCTCACCACGGGCAGGGGATCGGTACAATGAGCAGTTCTTC. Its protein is CASSPRAGDRYNEQFF.

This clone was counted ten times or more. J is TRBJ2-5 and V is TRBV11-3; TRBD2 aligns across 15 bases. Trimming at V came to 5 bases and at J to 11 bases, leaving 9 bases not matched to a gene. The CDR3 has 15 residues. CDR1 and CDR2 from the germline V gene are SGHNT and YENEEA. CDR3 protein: CASSETGTSGRQQYF. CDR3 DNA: TGTGCCAGCAGCGAAACTGGGACTAGCGGGAGGCAACAGTACTTC. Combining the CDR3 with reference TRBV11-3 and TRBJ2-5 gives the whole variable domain EAGVVQSPRYKIIEKKQPVAFWCNPISGHNTLYWYLQNLGQGPELLIRYENEEAVDDSQLPKDRFSAERLKGVDSTLKIQPAELGDSAVYLCASSETGTSGRQQYFGPGTRLLVL.

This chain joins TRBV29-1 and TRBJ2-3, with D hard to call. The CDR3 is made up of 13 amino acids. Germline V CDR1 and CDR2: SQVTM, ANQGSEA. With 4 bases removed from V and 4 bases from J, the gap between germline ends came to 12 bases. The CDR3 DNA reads TGCAGCGTTGGAAGGGCTCCCCCAGATACGCAGTATTTT. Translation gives CSVGRAPPDTQYF.

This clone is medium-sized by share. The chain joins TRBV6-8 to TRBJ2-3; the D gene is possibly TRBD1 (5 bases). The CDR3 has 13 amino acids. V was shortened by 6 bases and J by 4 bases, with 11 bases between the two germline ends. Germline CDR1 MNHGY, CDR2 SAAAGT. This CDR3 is CASRRDSADTQYF. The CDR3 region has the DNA TGTGCCAGCAGGAGAGACAGTGCAGATACGCAGTATTTT.

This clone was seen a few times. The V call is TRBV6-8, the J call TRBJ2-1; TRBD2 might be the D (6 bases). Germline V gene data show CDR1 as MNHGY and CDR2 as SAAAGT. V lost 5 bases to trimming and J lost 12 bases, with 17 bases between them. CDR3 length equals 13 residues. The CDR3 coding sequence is TGTGCCAGCAGTCCCCTGGGCTTGCGGGGGCAGTTCTTC. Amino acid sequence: CASSPLGLRGQFF.

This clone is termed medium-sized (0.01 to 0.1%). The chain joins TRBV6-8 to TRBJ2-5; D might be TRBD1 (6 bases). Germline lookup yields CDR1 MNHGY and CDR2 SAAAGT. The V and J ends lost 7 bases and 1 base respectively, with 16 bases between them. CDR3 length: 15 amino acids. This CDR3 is CASTWIQGIQETQYF. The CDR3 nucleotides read TGTGCCAGCACCTGGATACAGGGAATCCAAGAGACCCAGTACTTC.

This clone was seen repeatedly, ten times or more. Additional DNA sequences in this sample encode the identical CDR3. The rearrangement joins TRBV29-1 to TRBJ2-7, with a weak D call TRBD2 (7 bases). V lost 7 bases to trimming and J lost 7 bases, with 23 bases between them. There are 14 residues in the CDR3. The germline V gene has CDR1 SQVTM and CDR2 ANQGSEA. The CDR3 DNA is TGCAGCGCGGGGGGCGGGGCGGGGGCGGTGGAGCAGTACTTC. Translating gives CSAGGGAGAVEQYF.

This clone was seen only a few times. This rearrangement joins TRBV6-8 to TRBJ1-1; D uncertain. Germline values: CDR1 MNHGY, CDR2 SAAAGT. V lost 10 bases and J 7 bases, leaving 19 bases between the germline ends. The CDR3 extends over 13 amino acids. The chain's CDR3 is CAISVLWGNEAFF. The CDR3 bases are TGTGCCATCAGCGTATTATGGGGAAATGAAGCTTTCTTT.

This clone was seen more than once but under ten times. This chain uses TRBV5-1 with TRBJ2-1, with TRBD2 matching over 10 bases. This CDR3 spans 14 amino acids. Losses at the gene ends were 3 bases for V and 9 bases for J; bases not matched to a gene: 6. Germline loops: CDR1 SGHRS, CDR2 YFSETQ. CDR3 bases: TGCGCCAGCAGCTGGACTAGCGGCCTTACTGAGCAGTTCTTC. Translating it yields CASSWTSGLTEQFF.

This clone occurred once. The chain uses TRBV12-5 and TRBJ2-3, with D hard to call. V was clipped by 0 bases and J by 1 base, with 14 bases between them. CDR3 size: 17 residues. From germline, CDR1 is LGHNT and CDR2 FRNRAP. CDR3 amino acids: CASGLVVWGSGTDTQYF. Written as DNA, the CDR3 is TGTGCTAGTGGTTTGGTGGTGTGGGGTTCAGGCACAGATACGCAGTATTTT.

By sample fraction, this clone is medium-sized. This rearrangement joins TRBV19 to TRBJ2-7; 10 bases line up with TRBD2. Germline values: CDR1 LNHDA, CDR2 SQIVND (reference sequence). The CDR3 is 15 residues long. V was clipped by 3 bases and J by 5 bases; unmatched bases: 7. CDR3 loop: CASSISAGGPNEQYF. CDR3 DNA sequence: TGTGCCAGTAGTATCTCAGCGGGAGGGCCTAACGAGCAGTACTTC.

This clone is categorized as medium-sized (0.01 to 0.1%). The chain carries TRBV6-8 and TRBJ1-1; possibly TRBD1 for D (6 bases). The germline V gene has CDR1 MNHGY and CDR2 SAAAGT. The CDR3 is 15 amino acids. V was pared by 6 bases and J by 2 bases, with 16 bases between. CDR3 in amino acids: CASRLQGSDNTEAFF. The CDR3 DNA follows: TGTGCCAGCAGACTACAGGGTTCCGATAACACTGAAGCTTTCTTT.

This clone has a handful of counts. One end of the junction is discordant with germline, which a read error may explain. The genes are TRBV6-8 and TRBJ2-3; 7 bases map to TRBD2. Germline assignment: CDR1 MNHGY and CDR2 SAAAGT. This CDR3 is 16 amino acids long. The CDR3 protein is CASSDSASGGTDTQYF. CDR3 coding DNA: TGTGCCAGCAGTGACTCGGCTAGCGGAGGCACAGATACGCAGTATTTT.

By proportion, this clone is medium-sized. The DNA of the CDR3 is TGTGCCAGCAGCGACTCCCGAGGCACAGGGAGCTATGGCTACACCTTC. Residues: CASSDSRGTGSYGYTF. The chain recombines TRBV11-3 with TRBJ1-2; weak D call: TRBD1 (6 bases). V was pared by 5 bases and J by 4 bases, with 20 bases between. Per germline, CDR1 SGHNT and CDR2 YENEEA. The CDR3 consists of 16 residues.

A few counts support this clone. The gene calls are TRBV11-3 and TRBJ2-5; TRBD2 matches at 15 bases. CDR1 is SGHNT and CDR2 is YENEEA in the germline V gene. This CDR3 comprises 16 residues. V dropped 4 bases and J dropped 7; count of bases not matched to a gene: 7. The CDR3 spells CASSSTGLAGGGTQYF. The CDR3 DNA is TGTGCCAGCAGCTCGACGGGACTAGCGGGAGGCGGGACCCAGTACTTC.

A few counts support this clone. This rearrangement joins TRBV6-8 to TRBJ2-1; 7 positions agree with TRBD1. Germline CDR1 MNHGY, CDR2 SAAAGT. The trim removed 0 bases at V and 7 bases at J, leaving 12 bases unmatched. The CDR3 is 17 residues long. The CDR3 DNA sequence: TGTGCCAGCAGTTACTCGAGGGGGCTACAGGTGGGAAATGAGCAGTTCTTC. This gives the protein CASSYSRGLQVGNEQFF.

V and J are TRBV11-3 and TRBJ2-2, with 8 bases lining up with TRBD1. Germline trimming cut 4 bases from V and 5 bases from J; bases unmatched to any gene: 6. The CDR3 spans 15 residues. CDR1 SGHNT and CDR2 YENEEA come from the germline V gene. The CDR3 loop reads CASSYHRGRTGELFF. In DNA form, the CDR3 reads TGTGCCAGCAGCTATCACAGGGGGAGGACCGGGGAGCTGTTTTTT.